This T cell receptor (beta chain) is drawn from a study of T cells after yellow fever vaccination. Study-wide points: Some clonotypes, a small share, were shared between CD4 and CD8 compartments. Reappearance after the booster was observed for most primary-vaccination clones (around 95% CD4, roughly 90% CD8). Weaker in magnitude, the secondary response showed a faster peak on day 5 versus 15.

On this clonotype: Its antigen is not identified.

This CDR3 region has 15 residues. Trimming removed 6 bases from V and 5 bases from J, with 19 bases in between. Germline CDR1 and CDR2: MNHNS and SASEGT. Making TCR cDNA involved 5'RACE template switching, which added UMIs and a universal primer site. TCRdb reprocessed the 5' RACE reads via MiXCR and lists one record per CDR3 protein. Seen here are about 220,000 distinct CDR3 sequences, more than 6.5% observed once, and the top ten hold more than 0.85%. The V and J genes are TRBV6-1 and TRBJ1-2, with D possibly TRBD1 on 6 matching bases. The receptor was isolated from a man aged 25 to 40 who received the YFV17D yellow fever vaccine. Source: CD4+ T cells sorted from PBMCs, taken on the day of the yellow fever booster vaccination. Written as DNA, the CDR3 is TGTGCCAGCAGGACGAGGGACACCCATGGGTATGGCTACACCTTC. Amino acid sequence: CASRTRDTHGYGYTF.